The sequence of this TCR beta chain was determined in a study of cytomegalovirus exposure and HLA in healthy donors. General study results and limits: Sequences of the TCR beta chain were said to predict the HLA-A and HLA-B alleles of most subjects accurately. In an earlier analysis, in 587 donors, most V segments appeared productive either ~87% or ~30% of the time.

With respect to this clone: Its cognate antigen is unknown.

CDR3 size: 14 residues. V dropped 2 bases and J dropped 3 bases, with 11 bases sitting between them. Germline V gene data show CDR1 as LNHDA and CDR2 as SQIVND (reference sequence). 60 Vbeta and 13 Jbeta primers were used in PCR. Sequencing was performed with immunoSEQ multiplex PCR; in TCRdb, only in-frame clones are kept and a portion is missing. Of more than 100,000 clones in the sample, around 77% were seen once. The chain has TRBV19 and TRBJ2-7; tentatively, D is TRBD2 (6 bases). The sample was PBMCs. The source is a woman aged 55-69 years in good health and CMV-seronegative. CDR3 nucleotide sequence: TGTGCCAGTAGTATACGGTGGGGGGACTACGAGCAGTACTTC. Translated: CASSIRWGDYEQYF.